This T cell receptor beta chain is drawn from a study of Tregs in tolerant kidney transplant recipients. The data were produced by immunoSEQ multiplex PCR, yet TCRdb's version contains in-frame clones alone and is incomplete. The sample contains over 60,000 clones, less than 98% of which appear only once. The ends lost 6 bases at V and 5 bases at J; junction bases unmatched: 10. The length of the CDR3 is 17 residues. Germline CDR1 ENHRY, CDR2 SYGVKD. The V gene is TRBV10-3, the J gene TRBJ2-2, with 12 positions matching TRBD1. This TCR was recovered from a human donor who received a combined kidney and bone marrow transplant. The sample here was CD4+ T cells from blood, taken before the transplant. The CDR3 nucleotides read TGTGCCATCAGCGACGGGACAGGGGGCGGGATGACCGGGGAGCTGTTTTTT. Translation: CAISDGTGGGMTGELFF.